This T cell receptor beta chain was captured in a study of shared clonotypes between healthy human individuals. General study points: Donor clonotype sharing was expected to depend on sequencing depth.

From CD4+ cells came CD45RA+ naive and CD45RA-negative memory subsets. A word on this clone: Its antigen is unknown.

Libraries were prepared by immunoSEQ multiplex PCR; TCRdb keeps only in-frame clonotypes and omits some of them. The sample contains roughly 520,000 clones, about 96% of which appear only once. Germline V gives CDR1 LNHDA, CDR2 SQIVND (reference sequence). Trimming pared 3 bases from V and 4 bases from J, leaving 12 bases between. The CDR3 runs 14 residues. The clonotype comes from a woman between 25 and 40 years old in good health. The sequencing input was naive CD4+ T cells sorted from blood. Indicated subset: CD45RA+ positively selected. The rearrangement uses TRBV19 and TRBJ1-1; no firm D call. CDR3 loop: CASSIAAIGTEAFF. CDR3 DNA sequence: TGTGCCAGTAGTATCGCCGCGATTGGCACTGAAGCTTTCTTT.